One and the same sample provided the 21 T cell receptor beta chains below, sequenced in a study of Ad26.COV2.S vaccination and SARS-CoV-2 variants listed by TCRdb under 2021. Library generation was performed with the immunoSEQ multiplex PCR assay. In TCRdb, the immuneACCESS table is reduced to in-frame sequences with V and J assigned. These tables do not hold every clone; where another copy was compared, an unresolved V gene accounts for under half, and the others remain unexplained. In all, the sample holds hundreds of thousands of clones, and approximately 88% of those were seen once. In total, the top ten clones hold over 1.3% of the sample. The treatment or condition label for this specimen denotes: around 19 received Ad26.COV2.S at low or high dose, single or two shots; a few received placebo; per-sample allocation not given. For vaccine and placebo recipients, repertoires were sequenced using samples collected on day 63 after the first injection.

The sample in question was peripheral blood, obtained in a trial of Ad26.COV2.S vaccine versus placebo. The source of these receptors is a person between 18 and 60 years old who received the Ad26.COV2.S COVID-19 vaccine or a placebo.

The chain uses TRBV6-1 and TRBJ1-2; no clear D. Trimming left V 3 bases short and J 8 bases short, with 19 bases between. From germline, CDR1 is MNHNS and CDR2 SASEGT. This CDR3 contains 15 residues. The CDR3 is CASSEVPGTYEGYTF. The CDR3 coding sequence is TGTGCCAGCAGTGAGGTTCCCGGAACCTATGAGGGCTACACCTTC.

The rearrangement joins TRBV10-3 to TRBJ1-1, with unresolved D. This CDR3 has 13 residues. CDR1 is ENHRY, CDR2 SYGVKD, per germline. V gave up 7 bases and J gave up 10 bases, with 19 bases separating them. CDR3 protein: CAITDRGTEGAFF. In DNA form, the CDR3 reads TGTGCCATCACCGACCGCGGCACTGAAGGAGCTTTCTTT.

The rearrangement uses TRBV9 and TRBJ2-7; D not certain. The CDR3 loop spans 13 amino acids. CDR1 SGDLS and CDR2 YYNGEE come from the germline V gene. The V gene lost 0 bases and the J gene lost 6 bases, with 10 bases spanning the gap. Written as DNA, the CDR3 is TGTGCCAGCAGCGTAGCCGAACGAGGCGAGCAGTACTTC. This codes for CASSVAERGEQYF.

CDR3 amino acids: CASTLEGTGSDQPQHF. DNA of the CDR3: TGTGCCAGTACCCTGGAGGGGACAGGGAGCGATCAGCCCCAGCATTTT. This chain connects TRBV19 to TRBJ1-5; TRBD1 matches at 9 bases. This CDR3 has 16 amino acids. Germline values: CDR1 LNHDA, CDR2 SQIVND (reference sequence). V dropped 7 bases and J dropped 5; count of bases not matched to a gene: 12.

This clone was picked up one time. This rearrangement joins TRBV7-8 to TRBJ2-3; tentative D call: TRBD1 (5 bases). V gave up 6 bases and J gave up 6 bases, with 16 bases separating them. CDR3 length: 14 residues. Germline loops: CDR1 SGHVS, CDR2 FQNEAQ. The CDR3 loop reads CASSPGQVRDTQYF. Here the CDR3 DNA reads TGTGCCAGCAGTCCCGGACAAGTCAGGGATACGCAGTATTTT.

The chain uses TRBV18 and TRBJ2-1; possibly TRBD1 for D (5 bases). The CDR3 is made up of 15 amino acids. Deletions cut 5 bases from V and 5 bases from J, with 16 bases between. Germline lookup yields CDR1 KGHSH and CDR2 LQKENI. CDR3: CASSTGQGWHNEQFF. In nucleotides, the CDR3 is TGTGCCAGCTCAACAGGTCAAGGGTGGCACAATGAGCAGTTCTTC. Full variable domain (rest looked up from reference TRBV18 and TRBJ2-1): NAGVMQNPRHLVRRRGQEARLRCSPMKGHSHVYWYRQLPEEGLKFMVYLQKENIIDESGMPKERFSAEFPKEGPSILRIQQVVRGDSAAYFCASSTGQGWHNEQFFGPGTRLTVL.

This clone was seen a handful of times. J is TRBJ1-1 and V is TRBV28; possible D gene TRBD1, 6 bases. V gave up 5 bases and J gave up 2 bases, with 12 bases separating them. Germline CDR1 MDHEN, CDR2 SYDVKM. CDR3 size: 14 residues. CDR3 bases: TGTGCCAGCAGTCTACAGGGAATTAACACTGAAGCTTTCTTT. This translates into CASSLQGINTEAFF. Supplemented by reference TRBV28 and TRBJ1-1, the full variable domain reads DVKVTQSSRYLVKRTGEKVFLECVQDMDHENMFWYRQDPGLGLRLIYFSYDVKMKEKGDIPEGYSVSREKKERFSLILESASTNQTSMYLCASSLQGINTEAFFGQGTRLTVV.

The chain recombines TRBV6-2 or TRBV6-3 with TRBJ1-5; the D gene is possibly TRBD1 (5 bases). V shed 6 bases and J shed 6 bases, with 12 bases lying between them. The CDR3 is 13 amino acids. Per germline, CDR1 MNHEY and CDR2 SVGEGT. The CDR3 DNA sequence: TGTGCCAGCAGCGGGGACCCACCTCAGCCCCAGCATTTT. As protein: CASSGDPPQPQHF.

The rearrangement joins TRBV19 to TRBJ1-1; weak D call: TRBD1 (6 bases). There are 15 residues in the CDR3. Germline values: CDR1 LNHDA, CDR2 SQIVND (reference sequence). With 7 bases removed from V and 0 bases from J, the gap between germline ends came to 15 bases. The CDR3 sequence: CASTLLGHLNTEAFF. The CDR3 coding sequence is TGTGCCAGTACCCTATTGGGACATCTGAACACTGAAGCTTTCTTT.

The V call is TRBV18, the J call TRBJ1-5, with D perhaps TRBD1 (6 bases). CDR1 is KGHSH and CDR2 is LQKENI in the germline V gene. CDR3 length: 17 amino acids. The V end lost 2 bases, the J end lost 7 bases, and 21 bases lay between the germline ends. The CDR3 DNA reads TGTGCCAGCTCACCATCTACCACCGGGGGGGCCGGGCAGCCCCAGCATTTT. It yields the protein CASSPSTTGGAGQPQHF.

The genes are TRBV6-2 or TRBV6-3 and TRBJ1-5; D uncertain. Germline assignment: CDR1 MNHEY and CDR2 SVGEGT. The CDR3 is 12 amino acids. With 4 bases removed from V and 4 bases from J, the gap between germline ends came to 5 bases. The CDR3 reads CASSWGNQPQHF. The CDR3 DNA reads as TGTGCCAGCAGTTGGGGTAATCAGCCCCAGCATTTT.

The chain has TRBV10-3 and TRBJ1-1; D uncertain. The germline V gene encodes CDR1 ENHRY and CDR2 SYGVKD. The CDR3 length is 13 residues. Trimming took 6 bases from V and 0 from J, leaving 8 bases between them. The CDR3 here is CAISGSLNTEAFF. The CDR3 bases are TGTGCCATCAGCGGCAGCCTGAACACTGAAGCTTTCTTT.

V usage is TRBV4-3 and J usage is TRBJ1-2; a possible D gene is TRBD1 (5 bases). The CDR3 covers 15 residues. With 2 bases removed from V and 3 bases from J, the gap between germline ends came to 13 bases. In germline, CDR1 is LGHNA, CDR2 YSLEER. CDR3 coding DNA: TGCGCCAGCAGCCAAAGCGCTGCGGGGGACTATGGCTACACCTTC. Residues: CASSQSAAGDYGYTF.

The chain has TRBV11-2 and TRBJ2-1; TRBD2 aligns across 9 bases. CDR3 length equals 17 residues. Germline CDR1 and CDR2: SGHAT and FQNNGV. With 1 base clipped from V and 9 bases from J, the junction kept 13 bases outside the gene matches. Here the CDR3 DNA reads TGTGCCAGCAGCTTAGTCCGGAGAGGCGGGGGGGCGGTTGAGCAGTTCTTC. Its translation: CASSLVRRGGGAVEQFF.

The chain has TRBV24-1 and TRBJ1-1; D is undetermined. Trimming cost V 1 base and J 0 bases, with 17 bases left between them. CDR1 is KGHDR, CDR2 SFDVKD, per germline. There are 18 residues in the CDR3. CDR3 in DNA: TGTGCCACCAGTGATTTACTCTGTCCAGGTGAGATGAACACTGAAGCTTTCTTT. It encodes CATSDLLCPGEMNTEAFF.

CDR3 coding DNA: TGTGCCAGCAGTCAGCAGGGGGCTAACAGCTACGAGCAGTACTTC. This codes for CASSQQGANSYEQYF. The chain recombines TRBV2 with TRBJ2-7; TRBD1 agrees at 8 bases. The CDR3 loop spans 15 amino acids. The trim removed 5 bases at V and 3 bases at J, leaving 9 bases unmatched. The germline V gene has CDR1 SNHLY and CDR2 FYNNEI.

The rearrangement links TRBV5-4 to TRBJ2-1, with D uncertain. V lost 5 bases, J lost 8 bases, and 17 bases lay in between. Germline V gene sequence: CDR1 SGHNT, CDR2 YYREEE (reference sequence). The CDR3 length is 14 residues. The chain's CDR3 is CASSPATRRDEQFF. Written as DNA, the CDR3 is TGTGCCAGCAGTCCCGCGACTCGTCGGGATGAGCAGTTCTTC.

This chain links TRBV7-9 with TRBJ2-7; 12 positions match TRBD2. In germline, CDR1 is SEHNR, CDR2 FQNEAQ (reference sequence). Trimming at V came to 1 base and at J to 6 bases, leaving 7 bases not matched to a gene. The CDR3 sequence is 16 residues long. CDR3 coding DNA: TGTGCCAGCAGCTTAGTCGGAGGACTAGCGGGACGCGAGCAGTACTTC. As protein: CASSLVGGLAGREQYF.

This chain joins TRBV7-2 and TRBJ1-1; D is unresolved. With 4 bases removed from V and 4 bases from J, the gap between germline ends came to 16 bases. CDR3 length: 15 residues. Germline CDR1 is SGHTA and CDR2 is FQGNSA. For the CDR3, the DNA is TGTGCCAGCAGCTCAGCGGCCGGTTATAGCACTGAAGCTTTCTTT. Protein sequence: CASSSAAGYSTEAFF.

The chain uses TRBV6-5 and TRBJ2-1, with D unresolved. V gave up 5 bases and J gave up 8 bases, with 13 bases separating them. The germline CDR1 and CDR2 sequences are MNHEY and SVGAGI. The CDR3 is 13 amino acids. The CDR3 reads CASSREITDEQFF. The CDR3 DNA reads as TGTGCCAGCAGTCGAGAAATCACTGATGAGCAGTTCTTC.

The chain recombines TRBV5-6 with TRBJ2-7; D is ambiguous. Germline lookup yields CDR1 SGHDT and CDR2 YYEEEE. Trimming cost V 0 bases and J 0 bases, with 16 bases left between them. The CDR3 has 17 residues. CDR3 DNA: TGTGCCAGCAGCTTGGGAGGTGGAAGAGCCAACTCCTACGAGCAGTACTTC. This sequence encodes CASSLGGGRANSYEQYF.